The present T cell receptor beta chain was sequenced within a study of siplizumab effects on memory and regulatory T cells. Study-level points and caveats: Greater diversity than memory cells seemed evident in naive T cells, which also appeared to be major alloresponse contributors.

The table came from immunoSEQ multiplex PCR; TCRdb's copy has only in-frame clones and leaves some out. The sample includes 100,000 or so clones, around 94% of them seen just once. In regard to this clone: Its specificity is unknown.

The length of the CDR3 is 17 residues. Germline V gene sequence: CDR1 SGHNT, CDR2 YYREEE (reference sequence). The ends lost 4 bases at V and 7 bases at J; junction bases unmatched: 9. The origin of this receptor is a human donor in good health. The chain joins TRBV5-4 to TRBJ2-1; 15 bases agree with TRBD2. The material sequenced was non-Treg CD4+ T cells sorted from blood. For the CDR3, the DNA is TGTGCCAGCAGCCAGGGACTAGCGGGAGGCCAAGGGAATGAGCAGTTCTTC. This sequence encodes CASSQGLAGGQGNEQFF.